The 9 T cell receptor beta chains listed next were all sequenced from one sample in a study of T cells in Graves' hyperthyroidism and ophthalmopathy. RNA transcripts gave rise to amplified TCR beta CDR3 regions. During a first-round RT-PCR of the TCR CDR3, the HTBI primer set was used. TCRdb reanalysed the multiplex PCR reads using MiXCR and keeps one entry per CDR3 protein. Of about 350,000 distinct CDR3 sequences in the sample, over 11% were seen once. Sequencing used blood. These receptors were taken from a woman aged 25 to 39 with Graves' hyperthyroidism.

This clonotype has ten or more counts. The DNA for the CDR3 is TGTGCCAGCAGCTTAGGGGGGGGACTAGTGACCTACGAGCAGTACTTC. It translates to CASSLGGGLVTYEQYF. V gene TRBV7-8 combines with J gene TRBJ2-7; TRBD2 aligns across 8 bases. The CDR3 consists of 16 residues. V was clipped by 1 base and J by 2 bases; unmatched bases: 7. From germline, CDR1 is SGHVS and CDR2 FQNEAQ.

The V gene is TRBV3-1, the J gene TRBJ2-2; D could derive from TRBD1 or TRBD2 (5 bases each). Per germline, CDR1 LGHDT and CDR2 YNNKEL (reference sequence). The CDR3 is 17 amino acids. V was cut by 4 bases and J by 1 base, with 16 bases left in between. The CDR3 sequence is CASSLPSGTVNTGELFF. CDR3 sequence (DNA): TGTGCCAGCAGCCTTCCATCCGGGACGGTGAACACCGGGGAGCTGTTTTTT.

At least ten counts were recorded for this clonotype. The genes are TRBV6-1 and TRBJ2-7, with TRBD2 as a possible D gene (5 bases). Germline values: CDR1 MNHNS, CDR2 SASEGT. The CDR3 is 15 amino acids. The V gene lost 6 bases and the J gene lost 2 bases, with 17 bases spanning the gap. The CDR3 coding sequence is TGTGCCAGCAGACCCCGGGATTTCACGACCTACGAGCAGTACTTC. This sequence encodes CASRPRDFTTYEQYF.

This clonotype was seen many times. DNA for the CDR3: TGTGCCAGCAGCCCCGGACAGGGAGAAATTCAGCCCCAGCATTTT. It codes for CASSPGQGEIQPQHF. This rearrangement joins TRBV7-9 to TRBJ1-5; 8 bases align to TRBD1. Germline CDR1 and CDR2: SEHNR and FQNEAQ (reference sequence). V lost 5 bases to trimming and J lost 6 bases; unmatched junction nucleotides: 9. The CDR3 covers 15 residues.

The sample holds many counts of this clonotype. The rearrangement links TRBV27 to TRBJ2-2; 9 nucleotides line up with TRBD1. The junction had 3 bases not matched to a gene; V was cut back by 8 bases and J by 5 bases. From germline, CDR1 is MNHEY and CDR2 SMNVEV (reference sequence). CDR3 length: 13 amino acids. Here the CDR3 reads CASRDRATGELFF. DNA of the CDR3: TGTGCCAGCCGGGACAGGGCAACCGGGGAGCTGTTTTTT.

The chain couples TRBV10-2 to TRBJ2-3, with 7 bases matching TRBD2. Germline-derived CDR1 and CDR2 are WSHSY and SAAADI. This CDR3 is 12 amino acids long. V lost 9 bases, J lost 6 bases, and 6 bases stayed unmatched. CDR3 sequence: CAREEGGDTQYF. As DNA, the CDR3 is TGCGCCAGGGAAGAGGGAGGGGATACGCAGTATTTT.

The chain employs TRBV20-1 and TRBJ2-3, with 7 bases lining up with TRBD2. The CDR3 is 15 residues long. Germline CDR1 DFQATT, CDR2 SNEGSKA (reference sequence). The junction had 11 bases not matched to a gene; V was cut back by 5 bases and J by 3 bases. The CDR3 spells CSALRTSVITDTQYF. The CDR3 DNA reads TGCAGTGCTCTTCGCACTAGCGTAATAACAGATACGCAGTATTTT.

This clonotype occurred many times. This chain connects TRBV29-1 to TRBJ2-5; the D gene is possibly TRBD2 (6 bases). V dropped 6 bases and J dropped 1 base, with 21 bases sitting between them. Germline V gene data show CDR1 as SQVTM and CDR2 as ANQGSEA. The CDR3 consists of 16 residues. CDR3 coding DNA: TGCAGCGTCTCTAGCCGACTAGGAGGGACCCAAGAGACCCAGTACTTC. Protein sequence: CSVSSRLGGTQETQYF.

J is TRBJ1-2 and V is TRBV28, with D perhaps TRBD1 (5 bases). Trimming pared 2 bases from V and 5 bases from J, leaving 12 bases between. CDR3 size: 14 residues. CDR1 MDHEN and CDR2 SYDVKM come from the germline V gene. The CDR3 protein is CASSLVETVYGYTF. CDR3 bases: TGTGCCAGCAGTTTAGTTGAGACAGTTTATGGCTACACCTTC.